This TCR beta chain is drawn from a study of OX40 agonist ivuxolimab in advanced cancers. Some clones are missing from TCRdb's copy, which holds only in-frame ones; the method was immunoSEQ multiplex PCR. The table shows under 200,000 clones, with roughly 94% occurring only once. The CDR3 runs to 14 residues. V lost 5 bases, J lost 4 bases, and 4 bases stayed unmatched. Germline V lookup: CDR1 MNHEY, CDR2 SVGAGI. The receptor was derived from an adult with an advanced solid tumor such as melanoma, head and neck, liver or kidney cancer. The genes are TRBV6-5 and TRBJ2-7, with 11 bases that match TRBD2. Sequenced here: CD4+ or CD8+ T cells sorted from blood, sampled in a trial of the OX40 agonist ivuxolimab. The DNA of the CDR3 is TGTGCCAGCAGTCTAGCGGGAGGTGGGTACGAGCAGTACTTC. Protein sequence: CASSLAGGGYEQYF.